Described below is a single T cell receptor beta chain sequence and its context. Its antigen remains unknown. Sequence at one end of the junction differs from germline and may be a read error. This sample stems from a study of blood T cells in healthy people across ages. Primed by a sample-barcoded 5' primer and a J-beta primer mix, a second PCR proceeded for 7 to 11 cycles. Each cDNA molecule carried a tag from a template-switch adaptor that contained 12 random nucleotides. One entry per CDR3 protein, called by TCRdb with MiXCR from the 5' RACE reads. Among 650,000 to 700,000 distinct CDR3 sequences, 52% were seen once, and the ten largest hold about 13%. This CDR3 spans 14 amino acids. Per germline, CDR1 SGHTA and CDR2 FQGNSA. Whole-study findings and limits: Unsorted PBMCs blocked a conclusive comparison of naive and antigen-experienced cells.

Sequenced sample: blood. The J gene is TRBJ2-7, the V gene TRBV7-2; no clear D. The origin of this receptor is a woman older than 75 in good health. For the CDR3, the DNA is TGTGCTAGCAGCTTAGGCCTGGCTATCTACGAGCAGTACTTC. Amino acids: CASSLGLAIYEQYF.